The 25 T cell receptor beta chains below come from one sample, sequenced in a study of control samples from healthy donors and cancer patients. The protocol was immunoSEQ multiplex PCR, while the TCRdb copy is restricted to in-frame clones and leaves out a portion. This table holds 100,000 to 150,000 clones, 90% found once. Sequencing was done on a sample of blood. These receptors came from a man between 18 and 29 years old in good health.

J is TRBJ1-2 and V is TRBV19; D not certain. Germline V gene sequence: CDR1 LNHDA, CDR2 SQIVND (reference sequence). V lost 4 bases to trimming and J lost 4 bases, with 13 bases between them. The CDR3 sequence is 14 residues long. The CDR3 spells CASSNAGSSYGYTF. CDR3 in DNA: TGTGCCAGTAGTAATGCGGGCAGTTCCTATGGCTACACCTTC.

CDR3 nucleotide sequence: TGTGCCAGCAGTGAAGTAAGAGGTAGCGGGGGGCATCGTGAGCAGTTCTTC. Its protein product is CASSEVRGSGGHREQFF. The chain is built from TRBV6-1 and TRBJ2-1; 10 bases line up with TRBD2. The CDR3 totals 17 residues. CDR1 is MNHNS, CDR2 SASEGT, per germline. Trimming removed 1 base from V and 9 bases from J; junction bases left unmatched: 12.

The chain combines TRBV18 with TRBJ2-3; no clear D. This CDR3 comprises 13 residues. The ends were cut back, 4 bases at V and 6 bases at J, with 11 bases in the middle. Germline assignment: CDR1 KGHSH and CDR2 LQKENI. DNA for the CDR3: TGTGCCAGCTCACTTATCATGGCGGATACGCAGTATTTT. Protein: CASSLIMADTQYF.

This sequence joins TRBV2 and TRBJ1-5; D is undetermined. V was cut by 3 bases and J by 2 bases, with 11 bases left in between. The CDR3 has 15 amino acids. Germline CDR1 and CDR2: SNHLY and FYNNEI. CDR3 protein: CASSDEGLGNQPQHF. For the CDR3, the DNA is TGTGCCAGCAGTGATGAAGGGCTTGGCAATCAGCCCCAGCATTTT.

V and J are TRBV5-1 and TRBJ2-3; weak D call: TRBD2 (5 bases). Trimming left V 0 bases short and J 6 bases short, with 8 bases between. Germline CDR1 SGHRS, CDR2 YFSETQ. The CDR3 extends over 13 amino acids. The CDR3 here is CASSLGSVDTQYF. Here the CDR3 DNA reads TGCGCCAGCAGCTTGGGTAGCGTTGATACGCAGTATTTT. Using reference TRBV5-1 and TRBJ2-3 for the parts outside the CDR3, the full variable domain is KAGVTQTPRYLIKTRGQQVTLSCSPISGHRSVSWYQQTPGQGLQFLFEYFSETQRNKGNFPGRFSGRQFSNSRSEMNVSTLELGDSALYLCASSLGSVDTQYFGPGTRLTVL.

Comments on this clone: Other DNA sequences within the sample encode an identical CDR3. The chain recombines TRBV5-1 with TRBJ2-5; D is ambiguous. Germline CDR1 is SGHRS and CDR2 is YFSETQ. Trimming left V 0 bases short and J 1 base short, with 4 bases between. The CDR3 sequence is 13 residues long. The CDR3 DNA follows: TGCGCCAGCAGCTTGGGGCCCCAAGAGACCCAGTACTTC. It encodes CASSLGPQETQYF.

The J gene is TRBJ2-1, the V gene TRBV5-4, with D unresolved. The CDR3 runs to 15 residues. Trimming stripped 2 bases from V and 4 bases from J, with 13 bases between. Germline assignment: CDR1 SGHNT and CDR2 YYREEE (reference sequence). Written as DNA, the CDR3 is TGTGCCAGCAGCTTATTATCAAACGGGTACAATGAGCAGTTCTTC. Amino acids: CASSLLSNGYNEQFF.

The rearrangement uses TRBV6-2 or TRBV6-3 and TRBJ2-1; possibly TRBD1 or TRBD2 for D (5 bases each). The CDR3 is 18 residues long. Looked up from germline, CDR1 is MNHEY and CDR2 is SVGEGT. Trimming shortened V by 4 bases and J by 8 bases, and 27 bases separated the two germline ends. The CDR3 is CASSSDGRGSRPVDEQFF. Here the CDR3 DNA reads TGTGCCAGCAGTTCCGACGGACGGGGCTCAAGGCCGGTGGATGAGCAGTTCTTC.

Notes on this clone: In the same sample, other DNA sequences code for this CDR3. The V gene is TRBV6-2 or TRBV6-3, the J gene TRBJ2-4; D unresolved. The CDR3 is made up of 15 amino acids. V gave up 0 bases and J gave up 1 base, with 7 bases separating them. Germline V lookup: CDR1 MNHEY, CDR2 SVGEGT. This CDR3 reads CASSYSIGAKNIQYF. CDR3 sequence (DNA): TGTGCCAGCAGTTACTCTATCGGGGCCAAAAACATTCAGTACTTC.

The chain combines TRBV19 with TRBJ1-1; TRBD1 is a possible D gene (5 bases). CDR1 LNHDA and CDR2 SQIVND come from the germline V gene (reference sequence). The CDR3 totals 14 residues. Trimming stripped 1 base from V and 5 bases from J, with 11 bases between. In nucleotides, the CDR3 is TGTGCCAGTAGTATAGGGTGGCAGGGTACTGAAGCTTTCTTT. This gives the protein CASSIGWQGTEAFF.

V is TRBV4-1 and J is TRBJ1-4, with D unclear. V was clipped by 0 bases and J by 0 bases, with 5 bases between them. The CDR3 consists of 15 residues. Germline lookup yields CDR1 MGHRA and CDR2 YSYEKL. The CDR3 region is CASSQDGATNEKLFF. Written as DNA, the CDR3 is TGCGCCAGCAGCCAAGATGGCGCAACTAATGAAAAACTGTTTTTT.

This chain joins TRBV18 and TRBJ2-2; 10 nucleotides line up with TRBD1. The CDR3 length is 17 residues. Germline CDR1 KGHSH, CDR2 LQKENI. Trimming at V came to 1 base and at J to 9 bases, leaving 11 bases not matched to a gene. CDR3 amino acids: CASSPLGPGQGHRELFF. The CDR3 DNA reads TGTGCCAGCTCACCACTGGGACCGGGACAGGGGCACCGGGAGCTGTTTTTT.

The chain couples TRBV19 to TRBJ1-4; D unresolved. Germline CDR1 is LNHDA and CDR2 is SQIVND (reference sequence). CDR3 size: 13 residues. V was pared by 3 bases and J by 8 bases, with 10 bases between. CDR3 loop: CASSINAGEKLFF. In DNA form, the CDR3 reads TGTGCCAGTAGTATTAACGCGGGAGAAAAACTGTTTTTT.

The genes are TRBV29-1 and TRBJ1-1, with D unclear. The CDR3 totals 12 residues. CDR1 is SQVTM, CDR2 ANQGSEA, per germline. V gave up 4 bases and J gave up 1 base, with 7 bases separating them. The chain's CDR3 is CSVVEGNTEAFF. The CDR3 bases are TGCAGCGTTGTCGAGGGGAACACTGAAGCTTTCTTT.

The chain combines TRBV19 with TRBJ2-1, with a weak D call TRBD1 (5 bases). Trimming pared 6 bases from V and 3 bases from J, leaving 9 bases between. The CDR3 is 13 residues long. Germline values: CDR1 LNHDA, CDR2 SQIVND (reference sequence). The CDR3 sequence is CASRGVNYNEQFF. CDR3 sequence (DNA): TGTGCCAGTAGAGGGGTAAACTACAATGAGCAGTTCTTC.

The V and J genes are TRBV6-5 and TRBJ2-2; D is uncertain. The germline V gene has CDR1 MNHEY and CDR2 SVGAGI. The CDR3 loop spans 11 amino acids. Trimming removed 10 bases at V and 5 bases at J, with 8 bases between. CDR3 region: CATLETGELFF. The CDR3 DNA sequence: TGTGCCACCTTAGAGACCGGGGAGCTGTTTTTT.

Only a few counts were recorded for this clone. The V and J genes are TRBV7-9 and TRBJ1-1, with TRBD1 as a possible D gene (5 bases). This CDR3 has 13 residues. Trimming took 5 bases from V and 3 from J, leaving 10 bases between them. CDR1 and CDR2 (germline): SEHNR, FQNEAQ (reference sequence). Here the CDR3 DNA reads TGTGCCAGCAGCGCGGGGGAGGACACTGAAGCTTTCTTT. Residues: CASSAGEDTEAFF.

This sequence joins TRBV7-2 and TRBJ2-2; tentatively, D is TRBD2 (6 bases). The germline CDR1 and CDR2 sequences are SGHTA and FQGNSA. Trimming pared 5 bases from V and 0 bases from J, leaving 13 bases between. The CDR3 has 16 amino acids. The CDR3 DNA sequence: TGTGCCAGCAGCACCTTCGGCGGGGCGAACACCGGGGAGCTGTTTTTT. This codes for CASSTFGGANTGELFF.

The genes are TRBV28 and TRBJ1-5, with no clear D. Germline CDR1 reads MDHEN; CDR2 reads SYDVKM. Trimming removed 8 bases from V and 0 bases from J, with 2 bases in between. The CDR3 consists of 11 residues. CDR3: CASYSNQPQHF. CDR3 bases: TGTGCCAGCTATAGCAATCAGCCCCAGCATTTT.

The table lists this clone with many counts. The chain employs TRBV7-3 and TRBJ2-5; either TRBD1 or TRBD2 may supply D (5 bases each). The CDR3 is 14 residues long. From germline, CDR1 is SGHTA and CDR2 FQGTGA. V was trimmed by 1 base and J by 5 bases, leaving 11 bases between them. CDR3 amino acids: CASSLNGGSETQYF. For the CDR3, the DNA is TGTGCCAGCAGCTTAAATGGGGGATCGGAGACCCAGTACTTC. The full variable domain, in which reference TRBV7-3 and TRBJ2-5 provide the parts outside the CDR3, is GAGVSQTPSNKVTEKGKYVELRCDPISGHTALYWYRQSLGQGPEFLIYFQGTGAADDSGLPNDRFFAVRPEGSVSTLKIQRTERGDSAVYLCASSLNGGSETQYFGPGTRLLVL.

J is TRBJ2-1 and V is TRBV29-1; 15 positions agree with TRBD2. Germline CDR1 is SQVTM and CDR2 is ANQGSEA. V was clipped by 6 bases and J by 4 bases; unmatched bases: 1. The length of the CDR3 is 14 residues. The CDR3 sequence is CSVGLAGGYNEQFF. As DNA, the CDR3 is TGCAGCGTGGGACTAGCGGGGGGATACAATGAGCAGTTCTTC.

CDR3 protein: CASSLGMGGLETQYF. In nucleotides, the CDR3 is TGTGCCAGCAGCTTGGGGATGGGGGGGCTTGAGACCCAGTACTTC. The genes are TRBV7-2 and TRBJ2-5; the D gene is possibly TRBD2 (7 bases). The ends were cut back, 3 bases at V and 5 bases at J, with 16 bases in the middle. CDR1 and CDR2 (germline): SGHTA, FQGNSA. CDR3 length equals 15 residues.

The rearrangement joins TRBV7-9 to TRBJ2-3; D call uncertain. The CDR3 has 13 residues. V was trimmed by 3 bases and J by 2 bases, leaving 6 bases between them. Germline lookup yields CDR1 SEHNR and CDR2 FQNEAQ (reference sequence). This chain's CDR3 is CASSLATTDTQYF. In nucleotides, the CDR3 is TGTGCCAGCAGCTTGGCCACCACAGATACGCAGTATTTT.

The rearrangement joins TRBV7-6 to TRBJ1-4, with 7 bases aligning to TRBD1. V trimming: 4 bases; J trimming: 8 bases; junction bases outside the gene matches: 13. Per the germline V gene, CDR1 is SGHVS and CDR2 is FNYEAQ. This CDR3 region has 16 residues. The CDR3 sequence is CASSSLGQAWGEKLFF. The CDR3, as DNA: TGTGCCAGCAGCTCCTTAGGACAGGCCTGGGGAGAAAAACTGTTTTTT.

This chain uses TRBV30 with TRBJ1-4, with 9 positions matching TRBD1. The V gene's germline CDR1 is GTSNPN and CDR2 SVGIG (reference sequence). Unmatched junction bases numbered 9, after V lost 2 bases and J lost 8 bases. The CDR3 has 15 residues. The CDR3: CAWSFLTGGAEKLFF. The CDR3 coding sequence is TGTGCCTGGAGTTTTCTAACAGGGGGCGCGGAAAAACTGTTTTTT.